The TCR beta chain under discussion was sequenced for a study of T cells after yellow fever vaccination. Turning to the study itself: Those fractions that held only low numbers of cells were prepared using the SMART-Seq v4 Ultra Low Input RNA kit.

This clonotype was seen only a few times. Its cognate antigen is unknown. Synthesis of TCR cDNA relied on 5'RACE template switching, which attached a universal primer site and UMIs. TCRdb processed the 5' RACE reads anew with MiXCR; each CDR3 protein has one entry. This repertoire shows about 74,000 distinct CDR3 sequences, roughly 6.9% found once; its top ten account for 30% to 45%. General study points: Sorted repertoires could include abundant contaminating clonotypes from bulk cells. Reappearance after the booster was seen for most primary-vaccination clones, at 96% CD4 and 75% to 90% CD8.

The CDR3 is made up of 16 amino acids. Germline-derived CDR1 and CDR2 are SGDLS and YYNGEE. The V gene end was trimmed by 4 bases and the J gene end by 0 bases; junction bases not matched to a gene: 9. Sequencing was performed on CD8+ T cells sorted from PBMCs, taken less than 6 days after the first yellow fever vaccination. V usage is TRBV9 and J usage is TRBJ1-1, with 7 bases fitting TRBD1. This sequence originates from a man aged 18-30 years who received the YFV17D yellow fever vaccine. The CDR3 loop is CASSYKEGALNTEAFF. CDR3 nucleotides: TGTGCCAGCAGCTATAAGGAGGGGGCCTTGAACACTGAAGCTTTCTTT.